This is a list of T cell receptor beta chains from one sample in a study of early T cells in non-severe SARS-CoV-2 infection. Each CDR3 protein gets one entry after TCRdb re-called the 5' RACE reads with MiXCR. This table holds about 26,000 distinct CDR3 sequences, roughly 4.1% found once. The sequenced material came from whole blood. These receptors originate from an adult who was a healthcare worker with PCR-confirmed SARS-CoV-2 infection or an uninfected control (not recorded which). Each CDR3 is given with its conserved first and last residue. Each record gives: J gene, clone size, V gene, D gene, CDR3 protein, CDR3 DNA. D genes are given only for firm matches. Clone size is stated in some rows and not others, as once, few, many or a class when expanded.

j_gene: TRBJ2-7; abundance: many; v_gene: TRBV5-1; d_gene: TRBD1; CDR3aa: CASSSAGQGAYEQYF; CDR3nt: TGCGCCAGCAGCTCAGCGGGACAGGGGGCCTACGAGCAGTACTTC
j_gene: TRBJ2-4; abundance: many; v_gene: TRBV2; d_gene: -; CDR3aa: CASSFQGQGAKNIQYF; CDR3nt: TGTGCCAGCAGCTTCCAGGGGCAGGGAGCCAAAAACATTCAGTACTTC
j_gene: TRBJ2-4; abundance: many; v_gene: TRBV20-1; d_gene: TRBD2; CDR3aa: CSARDETSKAKNIQYF; CDR3nt: TGCAGTGCTAGAGATGAGACTAGCAAAGCCAAAAACATTCAGTACTTC
j_gene: TRBJ2-7; abundance: -; v_gene: TRBV7-6; d_gene: -; CDR3aa: CASSPYEQYF; CDR3nt: TGTGCCAGCAGCCCTTACGAGCAGTACTTC
j_gene: TRBJ2-4; abundance: many; v_gene: TRBV7-6; d_gene: TRBD2; CDR3aa: CASSKQLAGGQNIQYF; CDR3nt: TGTGCCAGCAGCAAACAACTAGCGGGGGGGCAGAACATTCAGTACTTC
j_gene: TRBJ1-3; abundance: many; v_gene: TRBV30; d_gene: TRBD1; CDR3aa: CAWITGVGNTIYF; CDR3nt: TGTGCCTGGATCACAGGGGTTGGAAACACCATATATTTT
j_gene: TRBJ2-1; abundance: many; v_gene: TRBV11-2; d_gene: -; CDR3aa: CASSLVLTNNEQFF; CDR3nt: TGTGCCAGCAGCTTAGTACTAACTAACAATGAGCAGTTCTTC
j_gene: TRBJ2-1; abundance: many; v_gene: TRBV28; d_gene: TRBD1; CDR3aa: CASSFPHRGTSYNEQFF; CDR3nt: TGTGCCAGCAGTTTTCCTCACAGGGGGACCTCCTACAATGAGCAGTTCTTC
j_gene: TRBJ2-2; abundance: few; v_gene: TRBV18; d_gene: -; CDR3aa: CASATVNTGELFF; CDR3nt: TGTGCCAGCGCGACAGTGAACACCGGGGAGCTGTTTTTT
j_gene: TRBJ2-3; abundance: many; v_gene: TRBV30; d_gene: -; CDR3aa: CAWSRRAGTDTQYF; CDR3nt: TGTGCCTGGAGTAGGAGGGCGGGGACAGATACGCAGTATTTT
j_gene: TRBJ2-7; abundance: few; v_gene: TRBV6-2/TRBV6-3; d_gene: -; CDR3aa: CASSYSQGLEQYF; CDR3nt: TGTGCCAGCAGTTACAGTCAGGGGTTGGAGCAGTACTTC
j_gene: TRBJ2-3; abundance: many; v_gene: TRBV11-2; d_gene: TRBD2; CDR3aa: CASSHRTSGGPMRTDTQYF; CDR3nt: TGTGCCAGCAGCCACCGGACTAGCGGGGGGCCTATGCGAACAGATACGCAGTATTTT
j_gene: TRBJ2-1; abundance: many; v_gene: TRBV7-2; d_gene: TRBD1; CDR3aa: CASSPWTGKGYNEQFF; CDR3nt: TGTGCCAGCAGCCCCTGGACAGGGAAGGGGTACAATGAGCAGTTCTTC
j_gene: TRBJ1-5; abundance: many; v_gene: TRBV6-1; d_gene: TRBD1; CDR3aa: CASRGTGNQPQHF; CDR3nt: TGTGCCAGCAGGGGGACAGGCAATCAGCCCCAGCATTTT
j_gene: TRBJ2-7; abundance: many; v_gene: TRBV12-3/TRBV12-4; d_gene: -; CDR3aa: CASSSGAYEQYF; CDR3nt: TGTGCCAGCAGCTCCGGGGCCTACGAGCAGTACTTC
j_gene: TRBJ1-1; abundance: many; v_gene: TRBV18; d_gene: -; CDR3aa: CASSPQVGMNTEAFF; CDR3nt: TGTGCCAGCTCACCACAAGTCGGTATGAACACTGAAGCTTTCTTT
j_gene: TRBJ1-2; abundance: many; v_gene: TRBV30; d_gene: -; CDR3aa: CAWSAGWVYGYTF; CDR3nt: TGTGCCTGGAGTGCCGGCTGGGTCTATGGCTACACCTTC
j_gene: TRBJ2-3; abundance: many; v_gene: TRBV5-1; d_gene: TRBD1; CDR3aa: CASSLLGRGPTDTQYF; CDR3nt: TGCGCCAGCAGCCTGCTGGGCAGGGGGCCCACAGATACGCAGTATTTT
j_gene: TRBJ2-1; abundance: many; v_gene: TRBV25-1; d_gene: TRBD2; CDR3aa: CASTPSSPGGPGEQFF; CDR3nt: TGTGCCAGCACCCCTTCCTCTCCGGGGGGGCCGGGGGAGCAGTTCTTC
j_gene: TRBJ2-3; abundance: many; v_gene: TRBV28; d_gene: -; CDR3aa: CASSSGLDTQYF; CDR3nt: TGTGCCAGCAGTAGCGGGTTAGATACGCAGTATTTT
j_gene: TRBJ2-1; abundance: medium-sized; v_gene: TRBV2; d_gene: -; CDR3aa: CASKAGFDNEQFF; CDR3nt: TGTGCCAGCAAGGCGGGGTTCGATAATGAGCAGTTCTTC
j_gene: TRBJ2-3; abundance: many; v_gene: TRBV6-6; d_gene: -; CDR3aa: CAAGDTQYF; CDR3nt: TGTGCCGCTGGAGATACGCAGTATTTT
j_gene: TRBJ1-6; abundance: many; v_gene: TRBV7-9; d_gene: -; CDR3aa: CASSPTGTGSSPLHF; CDR3nt: TGTGCCAGCAGCCCGACCGGAACGGGTAGTTCACCCCTCCACTTT
j_gene: TRBJ1-1; abundance: many; v_gene: TRBV7-2; d_gene: -; CDR3aa: CASSKEAQATEAFF; CDR3nt: TGTGCCAGCAGCAAAGAAGCCCAGGCCACTGAAGCTTTCTTT
j_gene: TRBJ2-6; abundance: few; v_gene: TRBV5-5; d_gene: -; CDR3aa: CASSKNGGSFGANVLTF; CDR3nt: TGTGCCAGCAGCAAGAATGGGGGCTCTTTTGGGGCCAACGTCCTGACTTTC
j_gene: TRBJ2-7; abundance: -; v_gene: TRBV28; d_gene: TRBD1; CDR3aa: CASSPGTGYEQYF; CDR3nt: TGTGCCAGCAGCCCCGGGACAGGCTACGAGCAGTACTTC
j_gene: TRBJ2-7; abundance: many; v_gene: TRBV7-8; d_gene: -; CDR3aa: CASSLGQVLYEQYF; CDR3nt: TGTGCCAGCAGCTTAGGACAGGTACTCTACGAGCAGTACTTC
j_gene: TRBJ1-2; abundance: many; v_gene: TRBV19; d_gene: -; CDR3aa: CASSPLSRDGSTFYGYTF; CDR3nt: TGTGCCAGTAGCCCATTATCCCGGGACGGGTCTACGTTCTATGGCTACACCTTC
j_gene: TRBJ2-7; abundance: many; v_gene: TRBV11-2; d_gene: -; CDR3aa: CASSLPGQPYEQYF; CDR3nt: TGTGCCAGCAGCTTACCCGGACAGCCCTACGAGCAGTACTTC
j_gene: TRBJ2-7; abundance: many; v_gene: TRBV4-1; d_gene: TRBD1; CDR3aa: CASSRTGQNTYEQYF; CDR3nt: TGCGCCAGCAGCCGGACAGGGCAAAACACCTACGAGCAGTACTTC
j_gene: TRBJ2-1; abundance: many; v_gene: TRBV2; d_gene: TRBD1; CDR3aa: CASSGPRGSRNEQFF; CDR3nt: TGTGCCAGCAGTGGGCCCAGGGGGAGTAGGAATGAGCAGTTCTTC
j_gene: TRBJ1-4; abundance: many; v_gene: TRBV28; d_gene: -; CDR3aa: CASSFRSGEKLFF; CDR3nt: TGTGCCAGCAGTTTTCGATCGGGTGAAAAACTGTTTTTT
j_gene: TRBJ1-2; abundance: medium-sized; v_gene: TRBV11-2; d_gene: -; CDR3aa: CASSLDLPISNYGYTF; CDR3nt: TGTGCCAGCAGCTTAGATTTGCCCATCTCTAACTATGGCTACACCTTC
j_gene: TRBJ1-6; abundance: many; v_gene: TRBV20-1; d_gene: TRBD1; CDR3aa: CSASNPGQGIYNSPLHF; CDR3nt: TGCAGTGCTAGCAACCCGGGACAGGGGATCTATAATTCACCCCTCCACTTT
j_gene: TRBJ2-7; abundance: many; v_gene: TRBV3-1; d_gene: TRBD1; CDR3aa: CASSQDDGTVIFYEQYF; CDR3nt: TGTGCCAGCAGCCAAGACGACGGGACAGTGATCTTCTACGAGCAGTACTTC
j_gene: TRBJ2-5; abundance: medium-sized; v_gene: TRBV12-3/TRBV12-4; d_gene: -; CDR3aa: CASSLGWGSYQETQYF; CDR3nt: TGTGCCAGCAGTTTAGGCTGGGGCTCGTACCAAGAGACCCAGTACTTC
j_gene: TRBJ2-5; abundance: many; v_gene: TRBV28; d_gene: TRBD2; CDR3aa: CASSLGLDAETQYF; CDR3nt: TGTGCCAGCAGTCTAGGACTAGACGCGGAGACCCAGTACTTC
j_gene: TRBJ2-7; abundance: medium-sized; v_gene: TRBV29-1; d_gene: TRBD1; CDR3aa: CSVEAGRGQGSDEQYF; CDR3nt: TGCAGCGTTGAAGCGGGTCGGGGACAGGGGTCCGACGAGCAGTACTTC
j_gene: TRBJ1-3; abundance: many; v_gene: TRBV6-6; d_gene: TRBD1; CDR3aa: CASSSGQAGNTIYF; CDR3nt: TGTGCCAGCAGTTCGGGACAGGCTGGAAACACCATATATTTT
j_gene: TRBJ2-3; abundance: many; v_gene: TRBV2; d_gene: -; CDR3aa: CASSASWDTQYF; CDR3nt: TGTGCCAGCAGCGCTAGTTGGGATACGCAGTATTTT
j_gene: TRBJ2-2; abundance: many; v_gene: TRBV27; d_gene: TRBD1; CDR3aa: CASSWTGNTGELFF; CDR3nt: TGTGCCAGCAGTTGGACAGGGAACACCGGGGAGCTGTTTTTT
j_gene: TRBJ2-7; abundance: few; v_gene: TRBV29-1; d_gene: -; CDR3aa: CSVGVRVATYEQYF; CDR3nt: TGCAGCGTTGGAGTCAGGGTGGCGACCTACGAGCAGTACTTC
j_gene: TRBJ2-1; abundance: many; v_gene: TRBV10-1; d_gene: TRBD2; CDR3aa: CASSESTSGGIVQFF; CDR3nt: TGCGCCAGCAGTGAGTCGACTAGCGGGGGGATTGTGCAGTTCTTC
j_gene: TRBJ1-1; abundance: -; v_gene: TRBV5-4; d_gene: -; CDR3aa: CASSLVEENTEAFF; CDR3nt: TGTGCCAGCAGCTTGGTGGAGGAGAACACTGAAGCTTTCTTT
j_gene: TRBJ1-2; abundance: -; v_gene: TRBV29-1; d_gene: -; CDR3aa: CSVARMARYTF; CDR3nt: TGCAGCGTTGCGAGGATGGCGCGCTACACCTTC
j_gene: TRBJ2-7; abundance: many; v_gene: TRBV15; d_gene: TRBD2; CDR3aa: CATSRELGTSRDEQYF; CDR3nt: TGTGCCACCAGCAGAGAACTCGGGACTAGTCGCGACGAGCAGTACTTC
j_gene: TRBJ1-2; abundance: -; v_gene: TRBV30; d_gene: -; CDR3aa: CAWSARSYGYTF; CDR3nt: TGTGCCTGGAGTGCCAGGAGCTATGGCTACACCTTC
j_gene: TRBJ2-1; abundance: -; v_gene: TRBV24-1; d_gene: -; CDR3aa: CATSDLGFGARNEQFF; CDR3nt: TGTGCCACCAGTGATTTGGGGTTCGGGGCGAGGAATGAGCAGTTCTTC
j_gene: TRBJ2-6; abundance: many; v_gene: TRBV6-5; d_gene: -; CDR3aa: CASRRISGANVLTF; CDR3nt: TGTGCCAGCAGACGCATCTCTGGGGCCAACGTCCTGACTTTC
j_gene: TRBJ2-7; abundance: many; v_gene: TRBV19; d_gene: TRBD2; CDR3aa: CASSIETSNEQYF; CDR3nt: TGTGCCAGTAGTATAGAGACTAGCAACGAGCAGTACTTC